This TCR beta chain originates from a study of cytomegalovirus exposure and HLA in healthy donors. PCR involved 60 Vbeta and 13 Jbeta primers. The assay was immunoSEQ multiplex PCR, and TCRdb's table has in-frame clones only and misses some. The sample includes around 31,000 clones. Regarding the study as a whole: Sequencing depth across donors, presence/absence analyses assumed, was roughly uniform.

On this clone: The antigen is unknown.

This CDR3 has 13 amino acids. CDR1 is SGHRS and CDR2 is YFSETQ in the germline V gene. V lost 4 bases, J lost 1 base, and 9 bases lay in between. V usage is TRBV5-1 and J usage is TRBJ2-7; possible D gene TRBD1, 5 bases. The material sequenced was PBMCs. The clonotype originates from a female donor in good health and CMV-seronegative. The CDR3 protein is CASSRRQSYEQYF. For the CDR3, the DNA is TGCGCCAGCAGCCGCAGACAGTCCTACGAGCAGTACTTC. Variable domain in full (rest from reference TRBV5-1 and TRBJ2-7): KAGVTQTPRYLIKTRGQQVTLSCSPISGHRSVSWYQQTPGQGLQFLFEYFSETQRNKGNFPGRFSGRQFSNSRSEMNVSTLELGDSALYLCASSRRQSYEQYFGPGTRLTVT.